The 20 T cell receptor beta chains below were found in one sample sequenced in a study of blood T cell repertoires in COVID-19. Generated by immunoSEQ multiplex PCR, the TCRdb table keeps only in-frame clones and is missing some. The sample has 110,000 or so clones, roughly four fifths seen once. Sequenced sample: peripheral blood. These receptors all come from a human donor in a cohort sampled during active COVID-19.

The chain links TRBV11-2 to TRBJ2-3, with TRBD2 matching 12 bases. Germline V gene sequence: CDR1 SGHAT, CDR2 FQNNGV. CDR3 size: 17 residues. The V segment lost 5 bases and the J segment 1 base; nucleotides outside the gene matches: 7. The CDR3 sequence is CASSPRTSGAGTDTQYF. CDR3 bases: TGTGCCAGCAGCCCTCGGACTAGCGGGGCTGGCACAGATACGCAGTATTTT.

The V call is TRBV19, the J call TRBJ1-2, with D unresolved. The germline gives CDR1 LNHDA, CDR2 SQIVND (reference sequence). The CDR3 covers 15 residues. The V end was cut by 7 bases, the J end by 4 bases, with 19 bases between. The CDR3 sequence: CASTPPPPGSYGYTF. The DNA for the CDR3 is TGTGCCAGTACCCCCCCGCCACCCGGGAGCTATGGCTACACCTTC.

This chain links TRBV19 with TRBJ1-4; 8 bases line up with TRBD1. CDR1 LNHDA and CDR2 SQIVND come from the germline V gene (reference sequence). The ends lost 4 bases at V and 8 bases at J; junction bases unmatched: 3. CDR3 length: 13 amino acids. The CDR3 is CASSNRGDEKLFF. The DNA of the CDR3 is TGTGCCAGTAGTAACAGGGGGGACGAAAAACTGTTTTTT.

CDR3 sequence reads: CASSRLSSTGSGQPQHF. The DNA of the CDR3 is TGTGCCAGCAGCCGATTAAGCTCGACAGGGTCCGGGCAGCCCCAGCATTTT. V usage is TRBV6-6 and J usage is TRBJ1-5, with TRBD1 identical over 7 bases. J was trimmed by 7 bases and V by 6 bases; bases with no gene match: 18. The CDR3 is 17 residues long. CDR1 is MNHNY, CDR2 SVGAGI, per germline (reference sequence).

CDR3 loop: CASNLRAPNTEAFF. DNA of the CDR3: TGTGCCAGCAACCTCAGGGCGCCGAACACTGAAGCTTTCTTT. The chain employs TRBV6-5 and TRBJ1-1; D perhaps matches TRBD1 (5 bases). Trimming left V 7 bases short and J 1 base short, with 13 bases between. The CDR3 runs 14 residues. Germline V lookup: CDR1 MNHEY, CDR2 SVGAGI.

The chain couples TRBV5-1 to TRBJ1-2; no definite D call. CDR1 is SGHRS, CDR2 YFSETQ, per germline. The CDR3 runs 13 residues. Trimming left V 1 base short and J 2 bases short, with 6 bases between. CDR3: CASSLPGNYGYTF. The CDR3 coding sequence is TGCGCCAGCAGCTTGCCGGGGAACTATGGCTACACCTTC.

Only a few counts were recorded for this clone. CDR3 coding DNA: TGTGCCAGCAGTTGGGGTGGGGGGGATACGCAGTATTTT. As protein: CASSWGGGDTQYF. The V and J genes are TRBV12-3 or TRBV12-4 and TRBJ2-3; possibly TRBD2 for D (6 bases). Between the trimmed V and J ends, which lost 4 bases and 6 bases, there was a span of 11 bases. The CDR3 contains 13 residues.

The CDR3 DNA follows: TGCGCCAGCAGCTTACGGGGTCCGGGGGGAGAGACCCAGTACTTC. Encoded protein: CASSLRGPGGETQYF. The chain couples TRBV5-1 to TRBJ2-5, with 7 bases identical to TRBD2. V lost 2 bases and J lost 4; bases outside the gene matches: 8. There are 15 residues in the CDR3. Germline-derived CDR1 and CDR2 are SGHRS and YFSETQ. The full variable domain, rest sourced from reference TRBV5-1 and TRBJ2-5, is KAGVTQTPRYLIKTRGQQVTLSCSPISGHRSVSWYQQTPGQGLQFLFEYFSETQRNKGNFPGRFSGRQFSNSRSEMNVSTLELGDSALYLCASSLRGPGGETQYFGPGTRLLVL.

This chain connects TRBV10-3 to TRBJ2-1; 10 bases align to TRBD2. Unmatched junction bases numbered 5, after V lost 0 bases and J lost 6 bases. The CDR3 covers 16 residues. Germline CDR1 ENHRY, CDR2 SYGVKD. The CDR3 nucleotides are TGTGCCATCAGTGAGTCCGGTCTAGCGGGGGTCAATGAGCAGTTCTTC. Amino acid sequence: CAISESGLAGVNEQFF.

V gene TRBV14 combines with J gene TRBJ2-3, with a weak D call TRBD2 (7 bases). The CDR3 spans 17 residues. The germline CDR1 and CDR2 sequences are SGHDN and FVKESK. V was trimmed by 0 bases and J by 0 bases, leaving 13 bases between them. CDR3 sequence: CASSQERGGSSTDTQYF. The CDR3 DNA reads as TGTGCCAGCAGCCAAGAAAGGGGGGGCTCCAGCACAGATACGCAGTATTTT.

There are a few counts of this clone. The same CDR3 can be traced to other DNA sequences in this sample. The J gene is TRBJ2-1, the V gene TRBV7-9; D is unresolved. The V end was cut by 1 base, the J end by 7 bases, with 5 bases between. The CDR3 has 12 amino acids. Germline CDR1 reads SEHNR; CDR2 reads FQNEAQ (reference sequence). CDR3 in DNA: TGTGCCAGCAGCTTAGTCGGGAATGAGCAGTTCTTC. Translating it yields CASSLVGNEQFF.

V usage is TRBV11-2 and J usage is TRBJ1-2, with D perhaps TRBD1 (5 bases). Trimming stripped 5 bases from V and 5 bases from J, with 21 bases between. This CDR3 has 16 amino acids. The germline V gene encodes CDR1 SGHAT and CDR2 FQNNGV. This CDR3 reads CASSPDGGGSWYGYTF. The CDR3 DNA is TGTGCCAGCAGCCCGGATGGCGGGGGGAGTTGGTATGGCTACACCTTC.

In DNA, the CDR3 is TGTGCCAGCAGCTGGACAGGGAGGGCAGATACGCAGTATTTT. This encodes CASSWTGRADTQYF. This chain joins TRBV3-1 (or the pseudogene TRBV3-2) and TRBJ2-3, with a possible D match to TRBD1 (8 bases). V lost 5 bases and J lost 4, with 13 bases in between. Germline V gene sequence: CDR1 LGHDT, CDR2 YNNKEL (reference sequence). The CDR3 runs 14 residues.

The V call is TRBV28, the J call TRBJ2-7; perhaps TRBD2 as D (6 bases). CDR3 length: 13 residues. Germline V lookup: CDR1 MDHEN, CDR2 SYDVKM. V shed 5 bases and J shed 8 bases, with 16 bases lying between them. CDR3 DNA sequence: TGTGCCAGCAGTAAGGGGACTGAGATGAAGCAGTACTTC. Residues: CASSKGTEMKQYF.

The rearrangement uses TRBV29-1 and TRBJ1-1; D is unresolved. The CDR3 consists of 12 residues. V lost 4 bases, J lost 0 bases, and 6 bases lay in between. Germline CDR1 is SQVTM and CDR2 is ANQGSEA. In DNA, the CDR3 is TGCAGCGTTGCACAGTTGAACACTGAAGCTTTCTTT. Its translation: CSVAQLNTEAFF.

The rearrangement joins TRBV6-5 to TRBJ2-1, with D possibly matching TRBD2 (5 bases). V was pared by 0 bases and J by 6 bases, with 9 bases between. CDR3 length: 14 residues. Germline CDR1 MNHEY, CDR2 SVGAGI. The CDR3 DNA reads as TGTGCCAGCAGTTACTCTTGGCGGGTCAATGAGCAGTTCTTC. As protein: CASSYSWRVNEQFF.

J is TRBJ2-7 and V is TRBV27; TRBD1 is a possible D gene (7 bases). Trimming took 5 bases from V and 10 from J, leaving 12 bases between them. Germline CDR1 and CDR2: MNHEY and SMNVEV (reference sequence). The CDR3 length is 11 residues. The CDR3 bases are TGTGCCAGCAGTCTGCGGGACAGACAGTACTTC. The encoded protein is CASSLRDRQYF.

The chain employs TRBV2 and TRBJ2-2; D remains ambiguous. V lost 1 base and J lost 5, with 11 bases in between. The germline V gene encodes CDR1 SNHLY and CDR2 FYNNEI. The CDR3 covers 15 residues. CDR3 loop: CASSEGFGQTGELFF. CDR3 in DNA: TGTGCCAGCAGTGAAGGTTTCGGTCAAACCGGGGAGCTGTTTTTT.

The chain recombines TRBV5-8 with TRBJ2-4, with 10 bases matching TRBD1. The junction had 6 bases not matched to a gene; V was cut back by 4 bases and J by 5 bases. The CDR3 loop spans 15 amino acids. In germline, CDR1 is SGHTS, CDR2 YDEGEE. CDR3 loop: CASSLRTGGQNIQYF. The CDR3 DNA follows: TGTGCCAGCAGCCTCAGGACAGGGGGACAAAACATTCAGTACTTC.

The chain has TRBV7-2 and TRBJ2-2, with 13 positions matching TRBD2. The germline gives CDR1 SGHTA, CDR2 FQGNSA. V lost 5 bases and J lost 4; bases outside the gene matches: 7. The CDR3 extends over 17 amino acids. The CDR3 here is CASSALAGGPVTGELFF. The CDR3 nucleotides are TGTGCCAGCAGCGCACTAGCGGGGGGGCCGGTCACCGGGGAGCTGTTTTTT.